This T cell receptor (beta chain) was captured by sequencing in a study of control samples from healthy donors and cancer patients (dated by TCRdb to 2019 to 2021). The CDR3 has 15 amino acids, counting the end cysteine and phenylalanine. The entry retains the CDR3 DNA only, 45 bases that are in frame from base 1. Based on the germline V gene, the CDR1 and CDR2 sequences are SGDLS and YYNGEE. Trimming removed 0 bases from V and 7 bases from J, leaving 11 bases between the germline ends. Libraries were prepared through the immunoSEQ multiplex PCR assay. This immuneACCESS table, as held by TCRdb, lists in-frame sequences with V and J called but not all clones. Of the missing ones, under half trace to an unresolved V gene in checked studies; the others have no known cause. Within this sample are under 200,000 clones, with 88% of them counted one time only. The top ten hold over 4% of the sample. Points on this clone: Its antigen is unknown. It has no much larger one-base neighbor in the sample; base qualities were not kept.

The TCR comes from a woman aged 30 to 39 in good health. The sequencing sample was made of blood. The chain was built from TRBV9 and TRBJ1-6; no D gene call is confident. The CDR3 has the sequence CASSVAPDRNSPLHF. The nucleotides read TGTGCCAGCAGCGTAGCCCCGGACCGAAATTCACCCCTCCACTTT.